This T cell receptor beta chain was retrieved from a study of shared T cell receptors in the human thymus. The V gene's germline CDR1 is MNHEY and CDR2 SMNVEV (reference sequence). With V trimmed by 10 bases and J by 4 bases, 10 bases remained unmatched. CDR3 length equals 14 residues. TCRdb's table, derived via immunoSEQ multiplex PCR, lists solely in-frame clones and lacks some. The sample records hundreds of thousands of clones, around 89% being singletons. The same sample was also used in a study of human thymus T cells. That work contributes: Resections obtained during corrective heart surgery supplied the thymus tissue. Highly overlapping thymic repertoires among unrelated individuals were reported in related research.

Sequencing used thymocytes. The receptor comes from a boy in the first two years of life with a congenital heart defect. The chain links TRBV27 to TRBJ2-3; TRBD2 aligns across 8 bases. The DNA of the CDR3 is TGTGCCACTTCGGGAGGGCCGGGTGCAGATACGCAGTATTTT. Protein: CATSGGPGADTQYF.